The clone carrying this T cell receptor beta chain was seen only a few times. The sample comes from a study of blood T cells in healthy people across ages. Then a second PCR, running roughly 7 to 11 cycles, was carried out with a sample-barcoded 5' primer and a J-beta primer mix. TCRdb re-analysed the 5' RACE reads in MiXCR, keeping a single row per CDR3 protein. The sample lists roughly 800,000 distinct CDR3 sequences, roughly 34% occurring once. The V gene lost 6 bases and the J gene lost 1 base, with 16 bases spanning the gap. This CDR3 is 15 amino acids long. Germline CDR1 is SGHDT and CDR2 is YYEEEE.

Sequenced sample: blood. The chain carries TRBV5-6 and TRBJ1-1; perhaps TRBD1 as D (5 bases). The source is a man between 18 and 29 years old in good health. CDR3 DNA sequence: TGTGCCAGCAACCGCCAGGGACGGGCGAACACTGAAGCTTTCTTT. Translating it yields CASNRQGRANTEAFF.